One and the same sample provided the 22 T cell receptor beta chains below, sequenced in a study of identical twins (dated by TCRdb to about 2016). Library prep was done by 5' RACE. The data were produced on an Illumina HiSeq 2000. TCRdb passed the public sequencing reads through fastp at Q25 and MiXCR, retaining productive beta sequences. All rows with the same CDR3 protein become a single entry with the most common DNA and genes. Recorded for this sample are hundreds of thousands of distinct CDR3 sequences; around 20% of them occurred a single time. The top ten hold approximately 0.5% of the sample. This sample also appeared in a second study, on yellow fever vaccine responses in identical twins.

The sample taken for sequencing was CD4+ T cells sorted from blood. All receptors come from a woman aged 18-29 years in good health.

This clonotype was observed a handful of times. The rearrangement links TRBV5-1 to TRBJ1-1; no clear D. With 4 bases removed from V and 2 bases from J, the gap between germline ends came to 21 bases. CDR3 length equals 17 residues. The germline gives CDR1 SGHRS, CDR2 YFSETQ. This chain's CDR3 is CASSHGLRGTANTEAFF. The CDR3 bases are TGCGCCAGCAGCCATGGCTTACGGGGTACGGCCAACACTGAAGCTTTCTTT. The entire variable domain, with the rest obtained from reference TRBV5-1 and TRBJ1-1, is as follows: KAGVTQTPRYLIKTRGQQVTLSCSPISGHRSVSWYQQTPGQGLQFLFEYFSETQRNKGNFPGRFSGRQFSNSRSEMNVSTLELGDSALYLCASSHGLRGTANTEAFFGQGTRLTVV.

This clonotype was seen a handful of times. The chain couples TRBV11-2 to TRBJ2-3; perhaps TRBD1 as D (5 bases). With 4 bases removed from V and 2 bases from J, the gap between germline ends came to 22 bases. Germline CDR1 and CDR2: SGHAT and FQNNGV. This CDR3 is 18 amino acids long. This CDR3 reads CASSSIFDRGLDTDTQYF. The CDR3 DNA sequence: TGTGCCAGCAGCTCCATCTTCGACAGAGGATTGGACACAGATACGCAGTATTTT.

This clonotype was observed a handful of times. The V gene is TRBV6-1, the J gene TRBJ1-2; TRBD1 matches at 7 bases. Trimming removed 3 bases from V and 3 bases from J; junction bases left unmatched: 1. Germline V gives CDR1 MNHNS, CDR2 SASEGT. The CDR3 is 13 residues long. The CDR3 DNA is TGTGCCAGCAGTGACGGGACAGACTATGGCTACACCTTC. It encodes CASSDGTDYGYTF.

This clonotype turned up a few times. The genes are TRBV10-3 and TRBJ2-1, with D maybe TRBD2 (8 bases). Trimming removed 10 bases from V and 9 bases from J, with 16 bases in between. This CDR3 has 12 residues. Germline CDR1 and CDR2: ENHRY and SYGVKD. CDR3 coding DNA: TGTGCCACAGCGGGGGAGGGGGCTGAGCAGTTCTTC. Translating it yields CATAGEGAEQFF.

This clonotype was found many times. The chain recombines TRBV27 with TRBJ2-1; D gene unclear. Germline V CDR1 and CDR2: MNHEY, SMNVEV (reference sequence). This CDR3 has 13 amino acids. Trimming removed 3 bases from V and 4 bases from J, with 7 bases in between. For the CDR3, the DNA is TGTGCCAGCAGTTTGGCCGTGTACAATGAGCAGTTCTTC. Protein: CASSLAVYNEQFF.

V and J are TRBV28 and TRBJ2-3; no firm D call. Looked up from germline, CDR1 is MDHEN and CDR2 is SYDVKM. The CDR3 loop spans 9 amino acids. Deletions cut 6 bases from V and 11 bases from J, with 6 bases between. CDR3 in DNA: TGTGCCAGCAGGACCGGGCAGTATTTT. This codes for CASRTGQYF.

This clonotype has just a few counts. The chain has TRBV10-3 and TRBJ1-1; the D is unclear. Germline CDR1 and CDR2: ENHRY and SYGVKD. V was trimmed by 6 bases and J by 6 bases, leaving 11 bases between them. The CDR3 loop spans 12 amino acids. The CDR3 reads CAIREIPAEAFF. The CDR3 DNA reads TGTGCCATCAGGGAAATCCCGGCTGAAGCTTTCTTT.

This clonotype appeared a few times. The genes are TRBV6-2 or TRBV6-3 and TRBJ1-2; D is unresolved. There are 12 residues in the CDR3. V was clipped by 5 bases and J by 10 bases, with 14 bases between them. Germline V gene sequence: CDR1 MNHEY, CDR2 SVGEGT. In DNA form, the CDR3 reads TGTGCCAGCAGTGTAAACGCGGGTCCCTACACCTTC. It is translated as CASSVNAGPYTF.

This clonotype was counted once. The rearrangement uses TRBV6-5 and TRBJ2-2, with D hard to call. The CDR3 totals 11 residues. V shed 10 bases and J shed 9 bases, with 12 bases lying between them. Germline V gives CDR1 MNHEY, CDR2 SVGAGI. CDR3 in DNA: TGTGCCACGTCTGGTGGTCGGGAGCTGTTTTTT. Translating gives CATSGGRELFF.

This clonotype was recorded a few times. This chain joins TRBV2 and TRBJ1-4, with 8 bases identical to TRBD1. V gave up 6 bases and J gave up 7 bases; unmatched junction bases: 7. The CDR3 runs to 14 residues. The V gene's germline CDR1 is SNHLY and CDR2 FYNNEI. CDR3: CASRIRDRIEKLFF. CDR3 nucleotides: TGTGCCAGCAGAATCCGGGACAGGATTGAAAAACTGTTTTTT.

The V and J genes are TRBV29-1 and TRBJ2-4; D is undetermined. CDR1 is SQVTM, CDR2 ANQGSEA, per germline. The V end lost 4 bases, the J end lost 5 bases, and 9 bases lay between the germline ends. The CDR3 extends over 12 amino acids. The CDR3 region has the DNA TGCAGCGTTGCCTATCAGGAAAACATTCAGTACTTC. As protein: CSVAYQENIQYF.

This clonotype was detected ten times or more. The V gene is TRBV7-2, the J gene TRBJ1-5; 7 bases line up with TRBD1. The CDR3 contains 15 residues. With V trimmed by 4 bases and J by 3 bases, 6 bases remained unmatched. Germline V gives CDR1 SGHTA, CDR2 FQGNSA. This CDR3 reads CASSSQGIVNQPQHF. DNA of the CDR3: TGTGCCAGCAGCTCACAGGGGATCGTCAATCAGCCCCAGCATTTT.

This chain links TRBV6-5 with TRBJ1-1; 7 bases are a match to TRBD1. CDR3 length: 18 residues. The J segment lost 4 bases and the V segment lost 0 bases, leaving 14 bases of the junction unmatched. The germline V gene encodes CDR1 MNHEY and CDR2 SVGAGI. Here the CDR3 reads CASSYSRGRFRGSTEAFF. In DNA form, the CDR3 reads TGTGCCAGCAGTTACTCGAGGGGCCGGTTCAGGGGGAGCACTGAAGCTTTCTTT.

V gene TRBV15 combines with J gene TRBJ2-1; 9 nucleotides line up with TRBD2. Germline trimming cut 5 bases from V and 6 bases from J; bases unmatched to any gene: 11. The CDR3 contains 16 residues. Germline V gene lookup returns CDR1 LNHNV and CDR2 YYDKDF (reference sequence). The CDR3 bases are TGTGCCACCAGCCGCCGTGGGAGCGGGAGGCCCAATGAGCAGTTCTTC. Translated, it gives CATSRRGSGRPNEQFF. Variable domain in full (rest from reference TRBV15 and TRBJ2-1): DAMVIQNPRYQVTQFGKPVTLSCSQTLNHNVMYWYQQKSSQAPKLLFHYYDKDFNNEADTPDNFQSRRPNTSFCFLDIRSPGLGDTAMYLCATSRRGSGRPNEQFFGPGTRLTVL.

This clonotype was recorded a few times. Germline and junction disagree at one end, which may indicate a read error. The chain couples TRBV12-3 or TRBV12-4 to TRBJ2-5; 7 bases fit TRBD2. CDR3 length: 12 residues. The CDR3 nucleotides are TGTGCCAGCAGTACCCTAACTAGCGCGCCCAACTTC. It specifies CASSTLTSAPNF.

V is TRBV27 and J is TRBJ2-1; 11 nucleotides match TRBD1. This CDR3 contains 15 residues. Germline loops: CDR1 MNHEY, CDR2 SMNVEV (reference sequence). J gave up 7 bases and V 2 bases, and 4 bases lay outside the gene matches. CDR3 residues: CASSLGTGGRNEQFF. In DNA, the CDR3 is TGTGCCAGCAGTTTAGGGACAGGGGGTAGGAATGAGCAGTTCTTC.

The chain carries TRBV7-8 and TRBJ2-3, with a tentative D call TRBD1 (6 bases). The germline V gene has CDR1 SGHVS and CDR2 FQNEAQ. The CDR3 length is 16 residues. Trimming cost V 0 bases and J 1 base, with 11 bases left between them. CDR3 nucleotide sequence: TGTGCCAGCAGCTTAGCGACAGGCGGGCGCACAGATACGCAGTATTTT. It codes for CASSLATGGRTDTQYF.

The chain links TRBV28 to TRBJ1-1, with 10 bases identical to TRBD1. J lost 1 base, V lost 4 bases, and 6 bases had no gene match. This CDR3 spans 16 amino acids. Looked up from germline, CDR1 is MDHEN and CDR2 is SYDVKM. CDR3 DNA: TGTGCCAGCAGTTCAAGGACAGGGGGGGGGAACACTGAAGCTTTCTTT. This encodes CASSSRTGGGNTEAFF.

This clonotype showed up just a few times. The chain couples TRBV6-2 or TRBV6-3 to TRBJ2-5, with TRBD2 matching 9 bases. V shed 4 bases, J shed 0 bases, and the junction held 9 bases outside the gene matches. Germline loops: CDR1 MNHEY, CDR2 SVGEGT. The CDR3 sequence is 17 residues long. The CDR3 bases are TGTGCCAGCAGTTTCGGGACTAGCTTCCCGTACCAAGAGACCCAGTACTTC. It translates to CASSFGTSFPYQETQYF.

This clonotype has a handful of counts. The genes are TRBV20-1 and TRBJ2-5; the D gene is possibly TRBD2 (6 bases). V was trimmed by 6 bases and J by 1 base, leaving 15 bases between them. This CDR3 has 14 amino acids. Germline CDR1 reads DFQATT; CDR2 reads SNEGSKA (reference sequence). For the CDR3, the DNA is TGCAGTGCCACGGAGCCTAGCGTCCAAGAGACCCAGTACTTC. It encodes CSATEPSVQETQYF.

The chain combines TRBV10-3 with TRBJ2-3; no definite D call. Germline V CDR1 and CDR2: ENHRY, SYGVKD. Trimming took 7 bases from V and 4 from J, leaving 6 bases between them. There are 11 residues in the CDR3. CDR3 protein: CAITAADTQYF. The CDR3 DNA follows: TGTGCCATCACGGCCGCAGATACGCAGTATTTT.

This clonotype was seen many times. The J gene is TRBJ2-3, the V gene TRBV24-1, with unresolved D. Per the germline V gene, CDR1 is KGHDR and CDR2 is SFDVKD. V was trimmed by 0 bases and J by 12 bases, leaving 15 bases between them. The CDR3 is 14 residues long. The CDR3 DNA reads TGTGCCACCAGTGATTTGCCGAGGTTTTCAACCCAGTATTTT. It specifies CATSDLPRFSTQYF.